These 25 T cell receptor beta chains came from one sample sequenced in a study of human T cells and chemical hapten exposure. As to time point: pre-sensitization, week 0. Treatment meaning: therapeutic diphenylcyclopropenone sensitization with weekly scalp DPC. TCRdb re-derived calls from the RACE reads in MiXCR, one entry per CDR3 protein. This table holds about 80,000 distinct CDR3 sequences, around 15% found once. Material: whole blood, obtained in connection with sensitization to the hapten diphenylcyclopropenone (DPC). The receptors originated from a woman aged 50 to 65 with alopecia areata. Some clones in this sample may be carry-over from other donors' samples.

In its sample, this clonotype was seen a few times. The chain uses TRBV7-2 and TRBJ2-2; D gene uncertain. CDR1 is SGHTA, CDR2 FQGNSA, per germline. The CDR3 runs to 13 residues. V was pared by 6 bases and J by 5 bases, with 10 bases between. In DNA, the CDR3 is TGTGCCAGCAGTTCTCGCGGAACCGGGGAGCTGTTTTTT. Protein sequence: CASSSRGTGELFF.

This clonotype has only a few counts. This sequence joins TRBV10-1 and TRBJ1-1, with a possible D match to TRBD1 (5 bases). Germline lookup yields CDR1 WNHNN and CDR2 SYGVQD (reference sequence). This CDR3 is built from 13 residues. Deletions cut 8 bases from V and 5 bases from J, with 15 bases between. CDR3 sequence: CASALGSGTEAFF. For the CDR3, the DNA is TGCGCCAGCGCCTTGGGCTCAGGGACTGAAGCTTTCTTT.

The CDR3 loop reads CASSENGLAGVGNEQFF. Written as DNA, the CDR3 is TGTGCCAGCAGTGAAAACGGGCTAGCGGGAGTGGGGAATGAGCAGTTCTTC. The chain joins TRBV6-1 to TRBJ2-1, with TRBD2 identical over 10 bases. The V segment lost 2 bases and the J segment 7 bases; nucleotides outside the gene matches: 11. The germline V gene encodes CDR1 MNHNS and CDR2 SASEGT. The CDR3 extends over 17 amino acids.

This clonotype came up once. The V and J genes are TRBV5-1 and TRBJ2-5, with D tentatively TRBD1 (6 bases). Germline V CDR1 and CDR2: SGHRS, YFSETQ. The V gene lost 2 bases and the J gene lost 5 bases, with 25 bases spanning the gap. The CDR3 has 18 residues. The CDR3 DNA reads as TGCGCCAGCAGCTTTTTAGGGTTCGGACAGCTGCCTACGGAGACCCAGTACTTC. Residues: CASSFLGFGQLPTETQYF.

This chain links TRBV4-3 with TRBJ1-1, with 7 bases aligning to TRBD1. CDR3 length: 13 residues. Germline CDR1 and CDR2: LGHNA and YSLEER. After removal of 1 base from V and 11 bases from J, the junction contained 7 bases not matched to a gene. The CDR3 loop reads CASSQARQGPAFF. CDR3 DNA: TGCGCCAGCAGCCAAGCGAGACAGGGCCCTGCTTTCTTT.

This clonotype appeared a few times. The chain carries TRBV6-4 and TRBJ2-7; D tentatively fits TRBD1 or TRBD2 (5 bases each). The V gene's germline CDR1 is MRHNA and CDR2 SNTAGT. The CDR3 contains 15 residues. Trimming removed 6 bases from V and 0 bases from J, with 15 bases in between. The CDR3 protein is CASRLCWGSSYEQYF. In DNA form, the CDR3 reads TGTGCCAGCAGGCTTTGCTGGGGGAGCTCCTACGAGCAGTACTTC.

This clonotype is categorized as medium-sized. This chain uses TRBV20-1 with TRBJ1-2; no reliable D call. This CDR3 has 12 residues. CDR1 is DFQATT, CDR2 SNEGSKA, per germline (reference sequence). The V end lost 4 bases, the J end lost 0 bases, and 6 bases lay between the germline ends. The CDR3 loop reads CSAISSNYGYTF. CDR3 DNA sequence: TGCAGTGCTATCTCCTCTAACTATGGCTACACCTTC.

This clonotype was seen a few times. CDR3 DNA sequence: TGCGCCAGCAGCAAGGGACAGACTGGGGATTCACCCCTCCACTTT. It specifies CASSKGQTGDSPLHF. The chain uses TRBV5-1 and TRBJ1-6, with 7 bases fitting TRBD1. Germline V CDR1 and CDR2: SGHRS, YFSETQ. J was trimmed by 8 bases and V by 4 bases; bases with no gene match: 9. This CDR3 region has 15 residues.

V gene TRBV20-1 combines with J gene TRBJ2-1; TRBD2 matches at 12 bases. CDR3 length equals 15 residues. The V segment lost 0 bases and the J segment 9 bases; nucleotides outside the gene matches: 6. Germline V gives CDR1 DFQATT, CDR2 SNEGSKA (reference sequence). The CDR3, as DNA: TGCAGTGCTAGAGAGCTAGCGGGAGGGCCCGGTGAGCAGTTCTTC. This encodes CSARELAGGPGEQFF.

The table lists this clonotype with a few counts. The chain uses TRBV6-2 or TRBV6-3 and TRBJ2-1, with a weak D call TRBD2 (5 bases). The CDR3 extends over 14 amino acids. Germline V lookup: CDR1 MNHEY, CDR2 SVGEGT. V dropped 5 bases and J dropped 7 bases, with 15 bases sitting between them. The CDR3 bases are TGTGCCAGCAGTGTCAACACGGGGAAGAATGAGCAGTTCTTC. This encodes CASSVNTGKNEQFF.

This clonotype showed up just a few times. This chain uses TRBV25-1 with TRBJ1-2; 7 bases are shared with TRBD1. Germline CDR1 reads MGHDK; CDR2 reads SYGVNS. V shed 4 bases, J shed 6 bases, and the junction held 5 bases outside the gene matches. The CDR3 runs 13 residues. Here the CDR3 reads CASSGVQGNGYTF. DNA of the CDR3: TGTGCCAGCAGTGGGGTACAGGGGAATGGCTACACCTTC.

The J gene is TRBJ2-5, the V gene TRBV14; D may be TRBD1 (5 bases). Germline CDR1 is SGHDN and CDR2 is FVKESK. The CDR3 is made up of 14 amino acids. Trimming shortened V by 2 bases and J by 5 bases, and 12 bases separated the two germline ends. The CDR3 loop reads CASSQFFRVETQYF. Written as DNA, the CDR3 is TGTGCCAGCAGCCAATTTTTCAGGGTTGAGACCCAGTACTTC.

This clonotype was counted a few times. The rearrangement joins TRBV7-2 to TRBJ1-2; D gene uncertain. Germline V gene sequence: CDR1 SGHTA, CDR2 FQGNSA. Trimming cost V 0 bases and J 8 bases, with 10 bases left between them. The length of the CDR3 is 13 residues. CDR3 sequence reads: CASSLAKAGGYTF. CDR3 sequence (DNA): TGTGCCAGCAGCTTAGCAAAGGCCGGGGGCTACACCTTC.

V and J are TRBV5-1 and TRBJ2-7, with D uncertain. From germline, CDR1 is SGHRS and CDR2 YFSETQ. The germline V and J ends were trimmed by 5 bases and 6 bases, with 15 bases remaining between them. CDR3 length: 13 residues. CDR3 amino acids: CASSLSVSLEQYF. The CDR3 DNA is TGCGCCAGCAGTTTAAGCGTGAGTCTCGAGCAGTACTTC.

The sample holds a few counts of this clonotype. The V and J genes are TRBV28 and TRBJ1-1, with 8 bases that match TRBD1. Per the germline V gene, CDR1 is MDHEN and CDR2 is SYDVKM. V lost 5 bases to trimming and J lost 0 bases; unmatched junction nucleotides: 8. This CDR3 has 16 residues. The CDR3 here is CASSPGGADVNTEAFF. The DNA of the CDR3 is TGTGCCAGCAGTCCAGGGGGCGCGGATGTGAACACTGAAGCTTTCTTT.

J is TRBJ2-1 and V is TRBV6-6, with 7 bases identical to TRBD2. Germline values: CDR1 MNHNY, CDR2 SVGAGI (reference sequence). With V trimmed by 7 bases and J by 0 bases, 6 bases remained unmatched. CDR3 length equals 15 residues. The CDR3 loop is CASNRGGSSYNEQFF. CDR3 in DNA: TGTGCCAGCAACCGGGGCGGGAGCTCCTACAATGAGCAGTTCTTC.

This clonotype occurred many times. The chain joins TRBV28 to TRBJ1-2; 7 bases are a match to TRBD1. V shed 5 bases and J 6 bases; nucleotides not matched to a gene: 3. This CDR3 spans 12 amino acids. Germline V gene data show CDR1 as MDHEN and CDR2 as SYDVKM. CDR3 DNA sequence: TGTGCCAGCAGTCCCGACAGGGATGGCTACACCTTC. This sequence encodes CASSPDRDGYTF.

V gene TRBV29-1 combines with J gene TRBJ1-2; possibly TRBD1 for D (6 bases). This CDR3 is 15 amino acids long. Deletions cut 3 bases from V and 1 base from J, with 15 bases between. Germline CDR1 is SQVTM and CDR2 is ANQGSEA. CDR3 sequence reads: CSVDSLGGINYGYTF. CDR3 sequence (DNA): TGCAGCGTTGACTCACTCGGGGGCATTAACTATGGCTACACCTTC.

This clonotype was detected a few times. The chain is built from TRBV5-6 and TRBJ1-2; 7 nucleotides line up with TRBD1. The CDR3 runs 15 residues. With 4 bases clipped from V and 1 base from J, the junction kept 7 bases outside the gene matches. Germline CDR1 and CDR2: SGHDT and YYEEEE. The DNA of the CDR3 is TGTGCCAGCAGCATTTGGGACAGCTATAACTATGGCTACACCTTC. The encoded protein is CASSIWDSYNYGYTF.

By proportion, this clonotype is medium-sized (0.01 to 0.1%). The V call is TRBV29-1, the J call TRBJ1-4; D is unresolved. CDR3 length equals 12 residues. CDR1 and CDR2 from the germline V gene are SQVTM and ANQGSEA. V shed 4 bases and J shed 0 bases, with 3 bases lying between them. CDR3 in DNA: TGCAGCGTTGCTGCAACTAATGAAAAACTGTTTTTT. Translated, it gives CSVAATNEKLFF.

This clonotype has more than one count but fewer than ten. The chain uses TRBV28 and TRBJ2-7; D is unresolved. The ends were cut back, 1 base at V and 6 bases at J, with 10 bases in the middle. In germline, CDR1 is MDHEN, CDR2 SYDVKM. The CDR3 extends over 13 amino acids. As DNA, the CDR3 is TGTGCCAGCAGTTTATCGTCCCCCTCCGAGCAGTACTTC. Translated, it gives CASSLSSPSEQYF.

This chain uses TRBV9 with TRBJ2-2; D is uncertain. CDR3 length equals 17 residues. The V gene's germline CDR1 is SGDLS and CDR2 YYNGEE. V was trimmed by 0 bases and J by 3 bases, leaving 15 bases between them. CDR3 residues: CASSVEPGPRDTGELFF. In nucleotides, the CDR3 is TGTGCCAGCAGCGTAGAGCCGGGTCCTAGGGACACCGGGGAGCTGTTTTTT.

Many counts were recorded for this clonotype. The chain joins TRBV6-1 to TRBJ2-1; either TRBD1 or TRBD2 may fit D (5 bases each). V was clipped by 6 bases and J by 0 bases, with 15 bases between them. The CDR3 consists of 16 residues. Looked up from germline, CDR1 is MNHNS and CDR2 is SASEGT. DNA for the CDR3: TGTGCCAGCAGACCTAGGGACGGCAGCTCCTACAATGAGCAGTTCTTC. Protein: CASRPRDGSSYNEQFF.

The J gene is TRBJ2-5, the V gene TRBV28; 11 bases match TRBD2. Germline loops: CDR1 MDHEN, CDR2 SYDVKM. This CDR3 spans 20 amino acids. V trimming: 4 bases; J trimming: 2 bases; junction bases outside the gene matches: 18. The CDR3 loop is CASSSPTPTSGGFPQETQYF. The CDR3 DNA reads TGTGCCAGCAGTTCCCCCACTCCAACTAGCGGGGGCTTTCCACAAGAGACCCAGTACTTC.

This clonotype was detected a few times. The CDR3 DNA reads as TGCGCCAGCAGCCAGGGGCGCTACGAGCAGTACTTC. Protein: CASSQGRYEQYF. The gene calls are TRBV4-1 and TRBJ2-7; TRBD1 might be the D (5 bases). CDR3 size: 12 residues. Per germline, CDR1 MGHRA and CDR2 YSYEKL. V dropped 3 bases and J dropped 3 bases, with 6 bases sitting between them.